The text below deals with one T cell receptor (beta chain). At one end the junction does not follow the germline gene, possibly because of a read error. The data were taken from a study of blood T cell repertoires in COVID-19. Original methodology: Estimation of nucleated cell counts was performed using reference gene primer amplification. Sequencing used immunoSEQ multiplex PCR; TCRdb keeps in-frame clones, though not all of them. The V and J calls and clone size come from that table; D and trimming were worked out from the DNA. The sample includes fewer than 45,000 clones, about 85% of them seen just once. The CDR3 has 14 residues. The germline CDR1 and CDR2 sequences are LNHDA and SQIVND (reference sequence).

This TCR was sampled from a woman aged 80 or older with acute or convalescent COVID-19. The specimen sequenced was peripheral blood. This rearrangement joins TRBV19 to TRBJ2-3, with D tentatively TRBD2 (5 bases). For the CDR3, the DNA is TGTGCCAGTAGGATAGGGAGAGCCTCAGATACGCAGTATTTT. It yields the protein CASRIGRASDTQYF.